This TCR beta chain was sequenced for a study of cytomegalovirus exposure and HLA in healthy donors. Overall study: According to later analysis, the same platform produced the approximately 120 validation and several hundred first-cohort repertoires.

Clones were sequenced by immunoSEQ multiplex PCR, and TCRdb holds only the in-frame ones, with some missing. The repertoire holds fewer than 400,000 clones, with roughly 88% as singletons. The V gene lost 1 base and the J gene lost 1 base, with 11 bases spanning the gap. The CDR3 consists of 15 residues. CDR1 and CDR2 from the germline V gene are SGHRS and YFSETQ. Study-level results: High sensitivity and specificity were reportedly achieved when the classifier diagnosed cytomegalovirus status. A subsequent analysis found that TCR clusters from the first cohort also tended to co-occur in the 90 to 150 validation repertoires, with under 95% of cluster scores above 0. There were some public TCRs occurring in many donors, but most TCR sequences were rare.

As to this clone: What it recognizes is unknown.

The rearrangement uses TRBV5-1 and TRBJ1-1, with D perhaps matching TRBD1 (5 bases). The sample taken for sequencing was PBMCs. The TCR comes from a woman younger than 35 in good health and CMV-seronegative. CDR3 region: CASSLPQGSNTEAFF. Written as DNA, the CDR3 is TGCGCCAGCAGCTTGCCGCAGGGATCGAACACTGAAGCTTTCTTT.